This passage covers 26 T cell receptor beta chains from one sample sequenced in a study of shared clonotypes between healthy human individuals. Using immunoSEQ multiplex PCR, the repertoire was profiled, and TCRdb retains in-frame clones only, with some absent. This table has about 1.1 million clones, 70% to 85% appearing once. Sequencing was done on a sample of memory CD4+ T cells from PBMCs. Subset in this sample: CD45RA-negative fraction. The receptor set was obtained from a young man in good health. Some clones in this sample may be carry-over from other donors' samples.

This chain's CDR3 is CASSPGTIGNEQFF. CDR3 sequence (DNA): TGTGCCAGCAGTCCCGGGACTATCGGCAATGAGCAGTTCTTC. The chain combines TRBV28 with TRBJ2-1; 7 nucleotides line up with TRBD2. Germline values: CDR1 MDHEN, CDR2 SYDVKM. The CDR3 loop spans 14 amino acids. J gave up 6 bases and V 5 bases, and 7 bases lay outside the gene matches.

The chain is built from TRBV20-1 and TRBJ2-2; D is undetermined. Deletions cut 7 bases from V and 6 bases from J, with 9 bases between. The CDR3 covers 11 residues. CDR1 is DFQATT, CDR2 SNEGSKA, per germline (reference sequence). The CDR3 DNA reads as TGCAGTGGGGTTATATCCGGGGAGCTGTTTTTT. Translated: CSGVISGELFF.

Worth noting for this clone: This same CDR3 is encoded by further DNA sequences in the sample. The chain links TRBV7-9 to TRBJ2-5; D uncertain. Trimming took 1 base from V and 2 from J, leaving 8 bases between them. Germline V CDR1 and CDR2: SEHNR, FQNEAQ (reference sequence). The CDR3 loop spans 14 amino acids. DNA of the CDR3: TGTGCCAGCAGCTTAGTAACCGGGCAAGAGACCCAGTACTTC. Amino acids: CASSLVTGQETQYF.

The J gene is TRBJ2-2, the V gene TRBV7-8; 9 bases line up with TRBD1. This CDR3 region has 15 residues. Unmatched junction bases numbered 12, after V lost 1 base and J lost 15 bases. The germline CDR1 and CDR2 sequences are SGHVS and FQNEAQ. The CDR3 coding sequence is TGTGCCAGCAGCTTAGGGGACAGGGTTCCGTCAGTGATGTTTTTT. This sequence encodes CASSLGDRVPSVMFF.

A word on this clone: The sample carries other DNA sequences with the same CDR3. The chain links TRBV5-1 to TRBJ2-6, with a tentative D call TRBD1 (5 bases). The CDR3 is 16 amino acids. The germline V gene has CDR1 SGHRS and CDR2 YFSETQ. Trimming left V 0 bases short and J 1 base short, with 8 bases between. CDR3 DNA: TGCGCCAGCAGCTTGGCTTCAGGGTCTGGGGCCAACGTCCTGACTTTC. Translation: CASSLASGSGANVLTF.

The chain has TRBV5-4 and TRBJ2-7; 7 bases agree with TRBD2. CDR1 is SGHNT, CDR2 YYREEE, per germline (reference sequence). The junction had 15 bases not matched to a gene; V was cut back by 4 bases and J by 8 bases. The CDR3 runs to 15 residues. The CDR3, as DNA: TGTGCCAGCAGCCTTGGAGCGGGGACCCCCCCAAAGCAGTACTTC. This encodes CASSLGAGTPPKQYF. Variable domain in full (rest from reference TRBV5-4 and TRBJ2-7): ETGVTQSPTHLIKTRGQQVTLRCSSQSGHNTVSWYQQALGQGPQFIFQYYREEENGRGNFPPRFSGLQFPNYSSELNVNALELDDSALYLCASSLGAGTPPKQYFGPGTRLTVT.

This clone came up a few times. The chain carries TRBV18 and TRBJ2-7, with 7 bases that match TRBD1. This CDR3 spans 14 amino acids. J was trimmed by 3 bases and V by 3 bases; bases with no gene match: 5. CDR1 and CDR2 from the germline V gene are KGHSH and LQKENI. The CDR3 DNA reads TGTGCCAGCTCACCGGCCGGGACAGACTACGAGCAGTACTTC. This encodes CASSPAGTDYEQYF.

This clone was counted ten times or more. V usage is TRBV27 and J usage is TRBJ1-3; D not certain. V was cut by 6 bases and J by 3 bases, with 9 bases left in between. Germline loops: CDR1 MNHEY, CDR2 SMNVEV (reference sequence). The CDR3 contains 13 residues. The CDR3 DNA sequence: TGTGCCAGCAGACCTCAGAATGGAAACACCATATATTTT. Residues: CASRPQNGNTIYF.

On this clone: The sample contains more than one DNA sequence encoding this CDR3. CDR3 sequence reads: CASSVASGVNTGELFF. The CDR3 bases are TGTGCCAGCAGCGTAGCTAGCGGGGTGAACACCGGGGAGCTGTTTTTT. V is TRBV9 and J is TRBJ2-2; 9 nucleotides match TRBD2. Unmatched junction bases numbered 1, after V lost 0 bases and J lost 1 base. CDR1 SGDLS and CDR2 YYNGEE come from the germline V gene. This CDR3 contains 16 residues.

The chain uses TRBV7-2 and TRBJ1-4; 7 nucleotides agree with TRBD1. CDR3 size: 13 residues. From germline, CDR1 is SGHTA and CDR2 FQGNSA. The ends lost 2 bases at V and 8 bases at J; junction bases unmatched: 2. The CDR3 loop reads CASSLTGEEKLFF. The DNA for the CDR3 is TGTGCCAGCAGCTTAACAGGGGAGGAAAAACTGTTTTTT.

The CDR3 spells CASSQAWQNLNYGYTF. The CDR3 nucleotides are TGCGCCAGCAGCCAAGCCTGGCAAAACCTTAACTATGGCTACACCTTC. This sequence joins TRBV4-1 and TRBJ1-2; D not resolved. CDR1 and CDR2 from the germline V gene are MGHRA and YSYEKL. The CDR3 consists of 16 residues. V shed 1 base and J shed 1 base, with 13 bases lying between them.

This chain uses TRBV5-5 with TRBJ2-2; perhaps TRBD1 as D (6 bases). V lost 1 base and J 6 bases, leaving 13 bases between the germline ends. CDR1 is SGHKS, CDR2 YYEKEE, per germline (reference sequence). The CDR3 is made up of 15 amino acids. In DNA form, the CDR3 reads TGTGCCAGCAGCTTGTTACAGGGTTCGTCCGGGGAGCTGTTTTTT. This sequence encodes CASSLLQGSSGELFF. The whole variable domain, remainder taken from reference TRBV5-5 and TRBJ2-2, is DAGVTQSPTHLIKTRGQQVTLRCSPISGHKSVSWYQQVLGQGPQFIFQYYEKEERGRGNFPDRFSARQFPNYSSELNVNALLLGDSALYLCASSLLQGSSGELFFGEGSRLTVL.

The chain couples TRBV5-1 to TRBJ2-5, with unresolved D. This CDR3 has 13 amino acids. Germline assignment: CDR1 SGHRS and CDR2 YFSETQ. The ends were cut back, 5 bases at V and 1 base at J, with 9 bases in the middle. CDR3 region: CASRGNFQETQYF. CDR3 nucleotides: TGCGCCAGCAGGGGGAACTTCCAAGAGACCCAGTACTTC. The full variable domain, rest sourced from reference TRBV5-1 and TRBJ2-5, is KAGVTQTPRYLIKTRGQQVTLSCSPISGHRSVSWYQQTPGQGLQFLFEYFSETQRNKGNFPGRFSGRQFSNSRSEMNVSTLELGDSALYLCASRGNFQETQYFGPGTRLLVL.

The rearrangement links TRBV28 to TRBJ2-7; 7 positions agree with TRBD2. Germline CDR1 reads MDHEN; CDR2 reads SYDVKM. The CDR3 extends over 13 amino acids. Trimming took 6 bases from V and 6 from J; bases not matched to a gene: 8. As DNA, the CDR3 is TGTGCCAGCAGCCAGACTAGCTCCGGCGAGCAGTACTTC. Encoded protein: CASSQTSSGEQYF.

This chain uses TRBV6-6 with TRBJ2-7; 7 bases align to TRBD1. Trimming removed 2 bases from V and 2 bases from J; junction bases left unmatched: 3. This CDR3 comprises 14 residues. CDR1 is MNHNY and CDR2 is SVGAGI in the germline V gene (reference sequence). In DNA, the CDR3 is TGTGCCAGCAGTTACATTGGGACAGCCTACGAGCAGTACTTC. This translates into CASSYIGTAYEQYF.

This sequence joins TRBV29-1 and TRBJ2-5; D ambiguous. Germline V gene data show CDR1 as SQVTM and CDR2 as ANQGSEA. V was clipped by 3 bases and J by 5 bases, with 10 bases between them. This CDR3 has 12 amino acids. This CDR3 reads CSVEPPQETQYF. In DNA form, the CDR3 reads TGCAGCGTTGAGCCCCCGCAGGAGACCCAGTACTTC.

The rearrangement uses TRBV30 and TRBJ1-2; unclear D gene. CDR3 length: 12 residues. V lost 1 base to trimming and J lost 10 bases, with 13 bases between them. Germline V gives CDR1 GTSNPN, CDR2 SVGIG (reference sequence). The CDR3 sequence: CAWSASLWDYTF. The DNA for the CDR3 is TGTGCCTGGAGTGCCAGTCTATGGGACTACACCTTC.

In its sample, this clone was seen a few times. The chain joins TRBV10-3 to TRBJ2-1, with no clear D. Trimming pared 0 bases from V and 2 bases from J, leaving 8 bases between. The CDR3 totals 15 residues. Per the germline V gene, CDR1 is ENHRY and CDR2 is SYGVKD. CDR3 loop: CAISESNTAYNEQFF. The CDR3 DNA sequence: TGTGCCATCAGTGAGTCGAACACAGCCTACAATGAGCAGTTCTTC.

This chain connects TRBV5-4 to TRBJ2-2, with 9 bases lining up with TRBD2. Germline CDR1 SGHNT, CDR2 YYREEE (reference sequence). CDR3 length equals 17 residues. V lost 0 bases to trimming and J lost 6 bases; unmatched junction nucleotides: 9. The CDR3 region is CASSLAVAGDFSGELFF. The CDR3 nucleotides read TGTGCCAGCAGCTTGGCGGTAGCGGGAGATTTTTCCGGGGAGCTGTTTTTT. Full variable domain (remainder filled in from reference TRBV5-4 and TRBJ2-2): ETGVTQSPTHLIKTRGQQVTLRCSSQSGHNTVSWYQQALGQGPQFIFQYYREEENGRGNFPPRFSGLQFPNYSSELNVNALELDDSALYLCASSLAVAGDFSGELFFGEGSRLTVL.

The rearrangement uses TRBV19 and TRBJ2-5; D might be TRBD1 (7 bases). This CDR3 is 14 amino acids long. Germline CDR1 is LNHDA and CDR2 is SQIVND (reference sequence). V lost 5 bases, J lost 4 bases, and 14 bases lay in between. CDR3 region: CASSLRRGRETQYF. CDR3 DNA sequence: TGTGCCAGTAGTTTGCGGAGGGGGCGAGAGACCCAGTACTTC.

The chain combines TRBV28 with TRBJ2-6; D is ambiguous. V lost 7 bases to trimming and J lost 0 bases, with 10 bases between them. The CDR3 covers 15 residues. Per the germline V gene, CDR1 is MDHEN and CDR2 is SYDVKM. The DNA of the CDR3 is TGTGCCAGCAAGCCTGGCGGCTCTGGGGCCAACGTCCTGACTTTC. Its translation: CASKPGGSGANVLTF.

This chain links TRBV5-5 with TRBJ1-1; 7 nucleotides align to TRBD1. V shed 2 bases, J shed 5 bases, and the junction held 3 bases outside the gene matches. Germline loops: CDR1 SGHKS, CDR2 YYEKEE (reference sequence). This CDR3 region has 13 residues. In nucleotides, the CDR3 is TGTGCCAGCAGCTTTGCAGGGGGAACTGAAGCTTTCTTT. Translation: CASSFAGGTEAFF.

The J gene is TRBJ2-1, the V gene TRBV29-1; 14 bases match TRBD2. The trim removed 4 bases at V and 8 bases at J, leaving 13 bases unmatched. The CDR3 is made up of 17 amino acids. The germline V gene encodes CDR1 SQVTM and CDR2 ANQGSEA. The CDR3 region is CSVAGTSGSQGVDEQFF. The CDR3 DNA reads as TGCAGCGTTGCGGGGACTAGCGGGAGTCAGGGGGTCGATGAGCAGTTCTTC.

The genes are TRBV5-1 and TRBJ2-3; tentatively, D is TRBD1 or TRBD2 (6 bases each). The CDR3 has 15 amino acids. Germline V gene data show CDR1 as SGHRS and CDR2 as YFSETQ. V was cut by 5 bases and J by 5 bases, with 18 bases left in between. This chain's CDR3 is CASSVVGGRGDTQYF. The CDR3 DNA reads TGCGCCAGCAGTGTCGTTGGGGGGCGCGGAGATACGCAGTATTTT.

There are a few counts of this clone. The chain couples TRBV28 to TRBJ1-5; 11 bases map to TRBD1. The CDR3 length is 15 residues. Trimming at V came to 6 bases and at J to 5 bases, leaving 6 bases not matched to a gene. Germline-derived CDR1 and CDR2 are MDHEN and SYDVKM. CDR3 amino acids: CASRLGQGAYQPQHF. The DNA of the CDR3 is TGTGCCAGCAGACTCGGACAGGGGGCGTATCAGCCCCAGCATTTT.

This chain links TRBV7-9 with TRBJ1-4, with a tentative D call TRBD1 (5 bases). Trimming pared 5 bases from V and 6 bases from J, leaving 22 bases between. CDR1 is SEHNR, CDR2 FQNEAQ, per germline (reference sequence). The CDR3 has 17 amino acids. The CDR3 sequence is CASSPGPFPTQDEKLFF. The DNA for the CDR3 is TGTGCCAGCAGCCCGGGACCCTTCCCCACCCAGGATGAAAAACTGTTTTTT.